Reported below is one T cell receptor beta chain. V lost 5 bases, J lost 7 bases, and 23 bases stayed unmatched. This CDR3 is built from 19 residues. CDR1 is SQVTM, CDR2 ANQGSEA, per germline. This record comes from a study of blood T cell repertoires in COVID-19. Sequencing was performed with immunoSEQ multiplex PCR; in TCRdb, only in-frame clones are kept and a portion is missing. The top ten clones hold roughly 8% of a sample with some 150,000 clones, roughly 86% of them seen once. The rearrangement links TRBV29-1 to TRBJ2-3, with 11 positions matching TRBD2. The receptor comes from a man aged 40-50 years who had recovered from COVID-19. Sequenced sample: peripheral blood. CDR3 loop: CSVPLWTSGWVEVWNTQYF. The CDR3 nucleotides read TGCAGCGTTCCCCTGTGGACTAGCGGGTGGGTAGAAGTCTGGAATACGCAGTATTTT.